These 9 T cell receptor beta chains share one sample of origin, sequenced in a study of T cell repertoires in cytomegalovirus infection. One entry per CDR3 protein, called by TCRdb with MiXCR from the reads. The sample lists fewer than 300,000 distinct CDR3 sequences; roughly 24% were seen once. The sample consisted of PBMCs. All receptors come from a human donor in good health (CMV status not recorded). Some clones in this sample may be carry-over from other donors' samples.

There are a few counts of this clonotype. The chain is built from TRBV6-2 or TRBV6-3 and TRBJ2-1; the match to TRBD2 covers 13 bases. CDR1 and CDR2 (germline): MNHEY, SVGEGT. J lost 3 bases, V lost 4 bases, and 9 bases had no gene match. This CDR3 has 18 residues. The CDR3 protein is CASSFSGLAGDLYNEQFF. The CDR3, as DNA: TGTGCCAGCAGTTTTTCAGGACTAGCGGGAGATCTCTACAATGAGCAGTTCTTC.

In its sample, this clonotype was seen a few times. The chain recombines TRBV20-1 with TRBJ2-1, with D uncertain. Trimming stripped 3 bases from V and 0 bases from J, with 9 bases between. The CDR3 runs 14 residues. Germline CDR1 and CDR2: DFQATT and SNEGSKA (reference sequence). The DNA of the CDR3 is TGCAGTGCTAGGTGGTACCGCTCCTACAATGAGCAGTTCTTC. This translates into CSARWYRSYNEQFF.

The chain joins TRBV6-6 to TRBJ2-3; possibly TRBD2 for D (5 bases). Germline assignment: CDR1 MNHNY and CDR2 SVGAGI (reference sequence). V dropped 8 bases and J dropped 5 bases, with 20 bases sitting between them. The CDR3 is made up of 15 amino acids. CDR3 protein: CASSLRAGGLDTQYF. In nucleotides, the CDR3 is TGTGCCAGCTCCCTTCGGGCGGGCGGTTTAGATACGCAGTATTTT.

The V call is TRBV28, the J call TRBJ1-1, with a weak D call TRBD1 (5 bases). Germline V gene lookup returns CDR1 MDHEN and CDR2 SYDVKM. There are 12 residues in the CDR3. V dropped 7 bases and J dropped 2 bases, with 8 bases sitting between them. CDR3 coding DNA: TGTGCCAGCACCAGGGTAAACACTGAAGCTTTCTTT. Residues: CASTRVNTEAFF.

The V and J genes are TRBV7-6 and TRBJ2-2; 11 nucleotides match TRBD2. CDR1 and CDR2 from the germline V gene are SGHVS and FNYEAQ. J was trimmed by 7 bases and V by 2 bases; bases with no gene match: 12. CDR3 length: 18 residues. CDR3 nucleotide sequence: TGTGCCAGCAGCTTACTATCTAGCGGGAGGTTAAGCAGCGGGGAGCTGTTTTTT. This translates into CASSLLSSGRLSSGELFF.

This clonotype came up many times. The J gene is TRBJ2-5, the V gene TRBV29-1; 8 nucleotides line up with TRBD2. The junction had 2 bases not matched to a gene; V was cut back by 3 bases and J by 5 bases. The CDR3 contains 12 residues. Germline V CDR1 and CDR2: SQVTM, ANQGSEA. The CDR3 reads CSVETGGETQYF. The CDR3 nucleotides are TGCAGCGTTGAGACGGGGGGGGAGACCCAGTACTTC.

This clonotype was counted only a few times. The chain recombines TRBV5-4 with TRBJ2-2; D may be TRBD1 (5 bases). V was trimmed by 7 bases and J by 1 base, leaving 20 bases between them. Germline CDR1 and CDR2: SGHNT and YYREEE (reference sequence). The CDR3 sequence is 17 residues long. This chain's CDR3 is CASGPFSGLLNTGELFF. In DNA, the CDR3 is TGTGCCAGCGGGCCCTTCTCAGGGCTATTGAACACCGGGGAGCTGTTTTTT.

This rearrangement joins TRBV11-2 to TRBJ2-1, with D possibly TRBD2 on 6 matching bases. V was trimmed by 3 bases and J by 5 bases, leaving 17 bases between them. The CDR3 has 16 residues. Germline CDR1 reads SGHAT; CDR2 reads FQNNGV. The CDR3 loop is CASSFDSGLANNEQFF. The CDR3 DNA reads TGTGCCAGCAGCTTCGATAGCGGCCTCGCTAACAATGAGCAGTTCTTC.

This clonotype occurred a few times. The V and J genes are TRBV20-1 and TRBJ1-6, with 8 bases aligning to TRBD1. The CDR3 is 16 amino acids. Germline V gene data show CDR1 as DFQATT and CDR2 as SNEGSKA (reference sequence). With V trimmed by 0 bases and J by 11 bases, 12 bases remained unmatched. This CDR3 reads CSARDQRRTGNAPLHF. CDR3 coding DNA: TGCAGTGCTAGAGATCAGCGGAGGACAGGGAATGCACCCCTCCACTTT.